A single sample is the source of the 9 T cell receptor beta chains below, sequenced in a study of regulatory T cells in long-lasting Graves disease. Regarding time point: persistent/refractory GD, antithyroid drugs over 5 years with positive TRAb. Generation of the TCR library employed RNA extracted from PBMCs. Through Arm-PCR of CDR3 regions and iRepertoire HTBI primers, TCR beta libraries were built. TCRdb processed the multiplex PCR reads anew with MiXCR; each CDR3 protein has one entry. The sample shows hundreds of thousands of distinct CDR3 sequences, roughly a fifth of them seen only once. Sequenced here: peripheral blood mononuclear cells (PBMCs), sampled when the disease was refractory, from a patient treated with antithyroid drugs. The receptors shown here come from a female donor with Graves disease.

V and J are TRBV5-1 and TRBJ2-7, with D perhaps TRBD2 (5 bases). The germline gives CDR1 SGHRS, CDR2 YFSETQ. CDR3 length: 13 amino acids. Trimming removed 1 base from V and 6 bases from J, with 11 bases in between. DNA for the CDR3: TGCGCCAGCAGCTTGTTTCCGGGGTTCGAGCAGTACTTC. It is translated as CASSLFPGFEQYF.

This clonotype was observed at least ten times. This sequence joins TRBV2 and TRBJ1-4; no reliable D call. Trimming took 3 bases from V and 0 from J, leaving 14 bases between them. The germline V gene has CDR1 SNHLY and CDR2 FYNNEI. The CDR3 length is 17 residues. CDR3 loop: CASSDVGGPTTNEKLFF. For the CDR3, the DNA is TGTGCCAGCAGTGACGTAGGCGGACCAACAACTAATGAAAAACTGTTTTTT.

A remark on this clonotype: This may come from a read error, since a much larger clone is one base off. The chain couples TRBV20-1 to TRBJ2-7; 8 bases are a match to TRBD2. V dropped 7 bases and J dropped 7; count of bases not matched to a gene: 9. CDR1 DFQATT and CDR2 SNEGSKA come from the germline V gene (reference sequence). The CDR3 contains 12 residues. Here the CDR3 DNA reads TGCAGTGTACAAGCGGGAGTTAAGGAGCAGTACTTC. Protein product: CSVQAGVKEQYF.

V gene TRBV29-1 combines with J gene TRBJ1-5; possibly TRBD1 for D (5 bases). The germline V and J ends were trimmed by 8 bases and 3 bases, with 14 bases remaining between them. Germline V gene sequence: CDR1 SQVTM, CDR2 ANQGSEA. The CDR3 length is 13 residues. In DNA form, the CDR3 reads TGCAGCACGGGGGTCAGGGCCAATCAGCCCCAGCATTTT. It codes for CSTGVRANQPQHF.

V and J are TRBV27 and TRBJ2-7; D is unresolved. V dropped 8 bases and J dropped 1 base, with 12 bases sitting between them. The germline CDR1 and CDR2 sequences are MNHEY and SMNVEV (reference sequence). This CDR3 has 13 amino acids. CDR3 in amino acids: CASSSTNSYEQYF. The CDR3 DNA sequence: TGTGCCAGCTCATCGACAAATTCCTACGAGCAGTACTTC.

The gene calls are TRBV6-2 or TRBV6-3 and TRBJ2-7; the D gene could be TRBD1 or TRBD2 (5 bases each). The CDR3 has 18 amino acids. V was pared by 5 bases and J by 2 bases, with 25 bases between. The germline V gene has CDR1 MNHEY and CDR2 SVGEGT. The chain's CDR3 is CASSDRLYLRDAPYEQYF. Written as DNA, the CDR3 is TGTGCCAGCAGTGACCGACTCTACCTCCGGGACGCTCCCTACGAGCAGTACTTC.

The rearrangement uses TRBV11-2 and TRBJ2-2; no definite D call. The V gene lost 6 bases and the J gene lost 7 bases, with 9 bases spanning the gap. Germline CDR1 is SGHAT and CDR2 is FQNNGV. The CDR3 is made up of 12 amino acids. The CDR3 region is CASSRGGGELFF. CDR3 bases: TGTGCCAGCAGTCGCGGTGGCGGGGAGCTGTTTTTT.

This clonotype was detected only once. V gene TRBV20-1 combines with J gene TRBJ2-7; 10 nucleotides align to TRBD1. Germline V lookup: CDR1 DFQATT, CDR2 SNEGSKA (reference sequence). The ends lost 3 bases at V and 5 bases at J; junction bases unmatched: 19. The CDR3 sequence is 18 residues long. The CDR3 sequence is CSARVRRGSRDRGNEQYF. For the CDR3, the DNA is TGCAGTGCTAGGGTTCGTAGAGGTTCTAGGGACAGGGGTAACGAGCAGTACTTC.

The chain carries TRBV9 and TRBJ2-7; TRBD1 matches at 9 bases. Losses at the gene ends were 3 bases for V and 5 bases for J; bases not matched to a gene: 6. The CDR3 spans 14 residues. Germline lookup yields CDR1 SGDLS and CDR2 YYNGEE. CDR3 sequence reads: CASSAGQGNDEQYF. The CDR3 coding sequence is TGTGCCAGCAGCGCGGGACAGGGTAATGACGAGCAGTACTTC. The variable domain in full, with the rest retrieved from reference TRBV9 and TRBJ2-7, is DSGVTQTPKHLITATGQRVTLRCSPRSGDLSVYWYQQSLDQGLQFLIQYYNGEERAKGNILERFSAQQFPDLHSELNLSSLELGDSALYFCASSAGQGNDEQYFGPGTRLTVT.